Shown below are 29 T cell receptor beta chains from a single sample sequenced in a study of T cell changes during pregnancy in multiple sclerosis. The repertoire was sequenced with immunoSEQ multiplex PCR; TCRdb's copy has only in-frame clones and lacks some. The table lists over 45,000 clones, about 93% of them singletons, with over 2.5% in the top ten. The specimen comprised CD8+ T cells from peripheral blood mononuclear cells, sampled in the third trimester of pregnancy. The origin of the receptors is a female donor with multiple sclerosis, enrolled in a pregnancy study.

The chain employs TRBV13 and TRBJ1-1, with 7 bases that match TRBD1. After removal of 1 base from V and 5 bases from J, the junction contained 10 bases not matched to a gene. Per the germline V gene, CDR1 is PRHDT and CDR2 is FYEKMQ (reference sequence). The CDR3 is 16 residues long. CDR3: CASSLVSRTGQTEAFF. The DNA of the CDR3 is TGTGCCAGCAGCTTAGTATCCCGGACAGGACAAACTGAAGCTTTCTTT.

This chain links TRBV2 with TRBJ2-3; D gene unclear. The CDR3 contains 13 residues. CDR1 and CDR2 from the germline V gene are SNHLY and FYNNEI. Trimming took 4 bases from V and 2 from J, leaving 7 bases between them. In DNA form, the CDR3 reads TGTGCCAGCAGTGGCAGAAACACAGATACGCAGTATTTT. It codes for CASSGRNTDTQYF.

The CDR3 sequence is CSVVGGSRQGAYEQYF. The CDR3 DNA reads TGCAGCGTTGTTGGAGGGAGTCGGCAGGGGGCTTACGAGCAGTACTTC. This chain joins TRBV29-1 and TRBJ2-7; 8 nucleotides align to TRBD1. CDR1 and CDR2 (germline): SQVTM, ANQGSEA. Germline trimming cut 4 bases from V and 4 bases from J; bases unmatched to any gene: 15. This CDR3 has 16 amino acids.

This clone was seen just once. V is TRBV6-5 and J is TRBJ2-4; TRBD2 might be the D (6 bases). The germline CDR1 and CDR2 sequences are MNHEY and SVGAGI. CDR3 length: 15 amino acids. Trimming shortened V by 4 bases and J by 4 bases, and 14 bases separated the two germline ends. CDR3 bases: TGTGCCAGCAGTTGGGACGGGACTTTAAAAAACATTCAGTACTTC. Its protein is CASSWDGTLKNIQYF.

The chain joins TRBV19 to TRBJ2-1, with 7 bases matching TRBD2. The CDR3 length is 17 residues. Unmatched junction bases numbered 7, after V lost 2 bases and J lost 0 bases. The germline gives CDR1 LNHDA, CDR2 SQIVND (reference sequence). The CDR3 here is CASSILSGTNSYNEQFF. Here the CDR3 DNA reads TGTGCCAGTAGTATACTTTCCGGGACTAACTCCTACAATGAGCAGTTCTTC.

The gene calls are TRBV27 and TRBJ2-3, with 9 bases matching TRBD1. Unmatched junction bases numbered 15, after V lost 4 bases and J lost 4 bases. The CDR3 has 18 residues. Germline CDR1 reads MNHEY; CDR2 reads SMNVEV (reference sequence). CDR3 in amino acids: CASSYGGSGTGIADTQYF. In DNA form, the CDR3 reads TGTGCCAGCAGTTATGGAGGATCCGGGACAGGGATCGCAGATACGCAGTATTTT.

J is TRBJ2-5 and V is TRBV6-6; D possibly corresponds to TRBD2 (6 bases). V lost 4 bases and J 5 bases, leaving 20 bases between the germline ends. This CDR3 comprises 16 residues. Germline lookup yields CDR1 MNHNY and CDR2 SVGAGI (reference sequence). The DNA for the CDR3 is TGTGCCAGCAGTTCGGGGGTATTTTCTCACCCGGAGACCCAGTACTTC. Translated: CASSSGVFSHPETQYF.

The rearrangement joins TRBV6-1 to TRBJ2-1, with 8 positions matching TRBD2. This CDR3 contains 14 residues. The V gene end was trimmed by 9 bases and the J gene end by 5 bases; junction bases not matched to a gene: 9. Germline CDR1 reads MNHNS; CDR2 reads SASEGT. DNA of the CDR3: TGTGCCAGTATGGAAACTAGCGGTCACAATGAGCAGTTCTTC. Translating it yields CASMETSGHNEQFF.

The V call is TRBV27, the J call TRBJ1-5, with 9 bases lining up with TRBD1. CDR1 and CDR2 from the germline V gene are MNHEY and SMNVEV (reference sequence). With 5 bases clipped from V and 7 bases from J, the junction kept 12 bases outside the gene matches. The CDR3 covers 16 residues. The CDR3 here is CASSLGRQGVNQPQHF. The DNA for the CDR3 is TGTGCCAGCAGTCTGGGGCGACAGGGGGTCAACCAGCCCCAGCATTTT.

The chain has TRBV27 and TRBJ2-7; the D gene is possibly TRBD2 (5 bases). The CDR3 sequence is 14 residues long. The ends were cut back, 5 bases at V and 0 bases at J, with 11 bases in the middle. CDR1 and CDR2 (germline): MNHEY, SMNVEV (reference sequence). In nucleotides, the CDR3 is TGTGCCAGCAGTCCGGCAGGACTCTCCTACGAGCAGTACTTC. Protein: CASSPAGLSYEQYF.

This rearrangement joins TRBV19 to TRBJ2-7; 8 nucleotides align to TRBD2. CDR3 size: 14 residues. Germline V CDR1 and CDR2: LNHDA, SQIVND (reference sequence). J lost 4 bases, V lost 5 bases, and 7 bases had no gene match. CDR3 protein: CASSVGLGLYEQYF. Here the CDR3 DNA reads TGTGCCAGTAGTGTGGGACTAGGATTGTACGAGCAGTACTTC.

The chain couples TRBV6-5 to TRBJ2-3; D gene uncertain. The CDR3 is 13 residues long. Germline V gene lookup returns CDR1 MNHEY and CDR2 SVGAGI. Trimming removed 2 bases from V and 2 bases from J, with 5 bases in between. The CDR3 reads CASSYTSTDTQYF. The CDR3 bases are TGTGCCAGCAGTTACACTTCCACAGATACGCAGTATTTT.

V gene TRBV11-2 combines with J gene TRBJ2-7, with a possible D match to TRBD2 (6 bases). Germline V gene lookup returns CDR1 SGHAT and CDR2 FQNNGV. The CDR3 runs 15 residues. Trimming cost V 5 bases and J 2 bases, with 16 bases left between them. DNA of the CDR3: TGTGCCAGCAGCACCACCGGGACGGGAGCCTACGAGCAGTACTTC. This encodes CASSTTGTGAYEQYF.

For the CDR3, the DNA is TGTGCCAGCAGCTGGGGCGGCGGGCAGGGGAGTATGGATACGCAGTATTTT. Residues: CASSWGGGQGSMDTQYF. The V call is TRBV5-6, the J call TRBJ2-3, with a possible D match to TRBD1 (6 bases). Germline-derived CDR1 and CDR2 are SGHDT and YYEEEE. The CDR3 spans 17 residues. Trimming left V 3 bases short and J 6 bases short, with 23 bases between.

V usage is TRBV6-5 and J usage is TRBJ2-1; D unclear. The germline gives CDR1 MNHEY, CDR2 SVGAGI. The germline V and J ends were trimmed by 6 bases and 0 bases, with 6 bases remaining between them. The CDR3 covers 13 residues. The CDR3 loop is CASSLSSYNEQFF. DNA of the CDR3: TGTGCCAGCAGCCTGAGCTCCTACAATGAGCAGTTCTTC.

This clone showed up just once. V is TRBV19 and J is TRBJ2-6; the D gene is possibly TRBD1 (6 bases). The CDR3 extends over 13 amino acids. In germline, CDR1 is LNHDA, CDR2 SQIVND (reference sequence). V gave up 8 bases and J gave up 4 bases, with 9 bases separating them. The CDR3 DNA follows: TGTGCCAGTGGGGGCTACGGGGCCAACGTCCTGACTTTC. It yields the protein CASGGYGANVLTF.

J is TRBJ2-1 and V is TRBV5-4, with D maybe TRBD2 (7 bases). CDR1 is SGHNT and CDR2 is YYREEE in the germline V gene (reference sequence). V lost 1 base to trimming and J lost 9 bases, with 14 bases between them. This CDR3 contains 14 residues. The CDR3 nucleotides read TGTGCCAGCAGCTTGATAGTGGGAGGGGGTGAGCAGTTCTTC. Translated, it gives CASSLIVGGGEQFF.

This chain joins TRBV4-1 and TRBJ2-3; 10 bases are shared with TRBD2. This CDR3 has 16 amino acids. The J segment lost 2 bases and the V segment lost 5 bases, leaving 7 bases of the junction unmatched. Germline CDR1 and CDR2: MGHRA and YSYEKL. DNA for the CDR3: TGCGCCAGCAGCTTAGAAGCGGGAGGGCTCACAGATACGCAGTATTTT. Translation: CASSLEAGGLTDTQYF.

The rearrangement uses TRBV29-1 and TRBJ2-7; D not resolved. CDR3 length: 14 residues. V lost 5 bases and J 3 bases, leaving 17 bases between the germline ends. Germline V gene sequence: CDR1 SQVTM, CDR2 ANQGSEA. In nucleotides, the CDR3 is TGCAGCGTTACAGTAACCTTAGACGACTACGAGCAGTACTTC. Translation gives CSVTVTLDDYEQYF.

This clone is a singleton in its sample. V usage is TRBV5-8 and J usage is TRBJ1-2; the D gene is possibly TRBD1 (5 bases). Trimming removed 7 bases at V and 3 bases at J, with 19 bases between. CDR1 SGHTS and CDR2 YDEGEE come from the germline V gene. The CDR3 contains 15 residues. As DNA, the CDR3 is TGTGCCAGCCCTCGACCAGGGCTTAGGGACTATGGCTACACCTTC. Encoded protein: CASPRPGLRDYGYTF.

CDR3 residues: CASSPNSGSTDTQYF. The DNA of the CDR3 is TGCGCCAGCAGCCCGAATAGCGGTAGCACAGATACGCAGTATTTT. The chain employs TRBV4-3 and TRBJ2-3, with D perhaps TRBD2 (6 bases). V was trimmed by 4 bases and J by 0 bases, leaving 11 bases between them. The CDR3 is made up of 15 amino acids. Germline assignment: CDR1 LGHNA and CDR2 YSLEER.

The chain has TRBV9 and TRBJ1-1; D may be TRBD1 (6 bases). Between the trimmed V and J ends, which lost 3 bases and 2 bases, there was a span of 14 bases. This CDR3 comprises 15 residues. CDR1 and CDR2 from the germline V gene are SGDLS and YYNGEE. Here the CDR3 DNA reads TGTGCCAGCAGCGCGGCCGGGGGGCTAAACACTGAAGCTTTCTTT. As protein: CASSAAGGLNTEAFF.

For the CDR3, the DNA is TGTGCCAGCAGCCAAGTTGCGGACAGGACCTACGAGCAGTACTTC. The encoded protein is CASSQVADRTYEQYF. The chain recombines TRBV4-2 with TRBJ2-7, with 7 nucleotides matching TRBD1. The CDR3 spans 15 residues. The germline CDR1 and CDR2 sequences are LGHNA and YNFKEQ. V dropped 1 base and J dropped 2; count of bases not matched to a gene: 5.

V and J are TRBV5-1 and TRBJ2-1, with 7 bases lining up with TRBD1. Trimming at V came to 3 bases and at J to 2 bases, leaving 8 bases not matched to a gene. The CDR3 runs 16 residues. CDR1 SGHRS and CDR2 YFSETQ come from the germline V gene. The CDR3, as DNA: TGCGCCAGCAGCTCCCAGGGGGAGTATCCCTACAATGAGCAGTTCTTC. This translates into CASSSQGEYPYNEQFF.

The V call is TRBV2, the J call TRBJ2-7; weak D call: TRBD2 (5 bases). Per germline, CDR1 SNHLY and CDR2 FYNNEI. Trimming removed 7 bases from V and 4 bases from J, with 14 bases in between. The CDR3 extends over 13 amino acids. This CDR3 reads CASTRGKPYEQYF. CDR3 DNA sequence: TGTGCCAGCACCCGGGGAAAGCCTTACGAGCAGTACTTC.

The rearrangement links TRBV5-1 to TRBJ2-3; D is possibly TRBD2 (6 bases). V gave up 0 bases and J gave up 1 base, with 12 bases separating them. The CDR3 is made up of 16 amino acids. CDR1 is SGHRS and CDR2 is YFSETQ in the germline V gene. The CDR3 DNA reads TGCGCCAGCAGCTTGGGTGGGAGGACGGGCACAGATACGCAGTATTTT. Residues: CASSLGGRTGTDTQYF.

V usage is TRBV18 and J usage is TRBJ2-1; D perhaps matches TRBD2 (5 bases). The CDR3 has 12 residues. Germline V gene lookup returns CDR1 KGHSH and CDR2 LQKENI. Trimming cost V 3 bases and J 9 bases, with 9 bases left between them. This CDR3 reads CASSPLAGEQFF. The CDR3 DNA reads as TGTGCCAGCTCACCCCTAGCAGGTGAGCAGTTCTTC.

The CDR3 region has the DNA TGTGCCAGCAGTTACAGGGCAACCTACGAGCAGTACTTC. Its translation: CASSYRATYEQYF. This chain joins TRBV27 and TRBJ2-7, with a possible D match to TRBD1 (6 bases). Per the germline V gene, CDR1 is MNHEY and CDR2 is SMNVEV (reference sequence). The CDR3 consists of 13 residues. Trimming shortened V by 4 bases and J by 2 bases, and 9 bases separated the two germline ends.

DNA for the CDR3: TGTGCCACTTTGGGTAGACTAGCGGGAAATGAGCAGTTCTTC. Its translation is CATLGRLAGNEQFF. The chain employs TRBV15 and TRBJ2-1; 11 bases agree with TRBD2. V trimming: 9 bases; J trimming: 7 bases; junction bases outside the gene matches: 8. The CDR3 runs 14 residues. From germline, CDR1 is LNHNV and CDR2 YYDKDF (reference sequence).